The 21 T cell receptor beta chains in this list originate from one sample, sequenced in a study of blood T cell repertoires in COVID-19. Only in-frame clones appear in the TCRdb table, and some are missing; sequencing was by immunoSEQ multiplex PCR. The table lists 300,000 to 350,000 clones, 90% of them singletons. The material sequenced was PBMCs or T cells enriched from blood (not recorded which). Receptors were obtained from a woman aged 18-30 years with acute COVID-19.

This clone occurred once. The chain has TRBV6-5 and TRBJ1-2; 8 bases align to TRBD1. The CDR3 is 15 amino acids. Germline V lookup: CDR1 MNHEY, CDR2 SVGAGI. Trimming removed 2 bases from V and 8 bases from J; junction bases left unmatched: 10. The CDR3 DNA follows: TGTGCCAGCAGTTACGGTCTCTCTGGACAGGGAGGCTACACCTTC. This translates into CASSYGLSGQGGYTF.

This chain connects TRBV6-5 to TRBJ1-5; 7 bases fit TRBD1. Germline trimming cut 5 bases from V and 6 bases from J; bases unmatched to any gene: 7. Per the germline V gene, CDR1 is MNHEY and CDR2 is SVGAGI. The CDR3 sequence is 14 residues long. This chain's CDR3 is CASSLRQGAQPQHF. In nucleotides, the CDR3 is TGTGCCAGCAGTCTCCGACAGGGTGCTCAGCCCCAGCATTTT.

The genes are TRBV19 and TRBJ2-1; 14 bases are shared with TRBD2. The CDR3 loop spans 16 amino acids. Germline values: CDR1 LNHDA, CDR2 SQIVND (reference sequence). The junction had 6 bases not matched to a gene; V was cut back by 5 bases and J by 6 bases. Here the CDR3 reads CASSAVTSGGVNEQFF. The CDR3 DNA reads TGTGCCAGTAGTGCAGTGACTAGCGGGGGGGTCAATGAGCAGTTCTTC.

The chain combines TRBV5-5 with TRBJ2-1; perhaps TRBD2 as D (6 bases). The CDR3 has 16 amino acids. Germline loops: CDR1 SGHKS, CDR2 YYEKEE (reference sequence). V lost 3 bases and J 2 bases, leaving 15 bases between the germline ends. This CDR3 is CASSSRGLATYNEQFF. The CDR3 bases are TGTGCCAGCAGCTCACGGGGCCTAGCGACCTACAATGAGCAGTTCTTC. The variable domain in full, with the rest retrieved from reference TRBV5-5 and TRBJ2-1, is DAGVTQSPTHLIKTRGQQVTLRCSPISGHKSVSWYQQVLGQGPQFIFQYYEKEERGRGNFPDRFSARQFPNYSSELNVNALLLGDSALYLCASSSRGLATYNEQFFGPGTRLTVL.

Concerning this clone: In the same sample, other DNA sequences code for this CDR3. This chain joins TRBV19 and TRBJ2-7; a possible D gene is TRBD1 (5 bases). Trimming took 4 bases from V and 0 from J, leaving 7 bases between them. The CDR3 extends over 13 amino acids. Germline values: CDR1 LNHDA, CDR2 SQIVND (reference sequence). CDR3 bases: TGTGCCAGTAGTAGGGGCGGCTCCTACGAGCAGTACTTC. Translating it yields CASSRGGSYEQYF.

The chain carries TRBV5-4 and TRBJ2-5, with a weak D call TRBD1 (6 bases). The germline V gene encodes CDR1 SGHNT and CDR2 YYREEE (reference sequence). V was trimmed by 0 bases and J by 4 bases, leaving 13 bases between them. The CDR3 loop spans 15 amino acids. This CDR3 reads CASSLAEDSAETQYF. The CDR3 coding sequence is TGTGCCAGCAGCTTGGCCGAGGACAGTGCAGAGACCCAGTACTTC. Variable domain in full (rest from reference TRBV5-4 and TRBJ2-5): ETGVTQSPTHLIKTRGQQVTLRCSSQSGHNTVSWYQQALGQGPQFIFQYYREEENGRGNFPPRFSGLQFPNYSSELNVNALELDDSALYLCASSLAEDSAETQYFGPGTRLLVL.

The V call is TRBV28, the J call TRBJ2-3, with TRBD2 identical over 10 bases. Unmatched junction bases numbered 5, after V lost 2 bases and J lost 3 bases. Germline CDR1 reads MDHEN; CDR2 reads SYDVKM. The CDR3 has 16 amino acids. This CDR3 reads CASSLLRTSGTDTQYF. DNA for the CDR3: TGTGCCAGCAGTTTACTCCGGACTAGCGGAACAGATACGCAGTATTTT.

The chain employs TRBV30 and TRBJ1-1; TRBD1 matches at 9 bases. Unmatched junction bases numbered 1, after V lost 2 bases and J lost 6 bases. The CDR3 consists of 12 residues. Germline-derived CDR1 and CDR2 are GTSNPN and SVGIG (reference sequence). The DNA of the CDR3 is TGTGCCTGGAGTACAGGGGGCCCTGAAGCTTTCTTT. Protein product: CAWSTGGPEAFF.

The chain employs TRBV30 and TRBJ1-5; tentative D call: TRBD1 (5 bases). In germline, CDR1 is GTSNPN, CDR2 SVGIG (reference sequence). The CDR3 has 13 amino acids. The ends were cut back, 3 bases at V and 4 bases at J, with 10 bases in the middle. This chain's CDR3 is CAWRGRGNQPQHF. The CDR3 DNA is TGTGCCTGGAGGGGGCGGGGGAATCAGCCCCAGCATTTT.

The chain carries TRBV5-4 and TRBJ2-7, with D maybe TRBD1 (7 bases). Germline CDR1 and CDR2: SGHNT and YYREEE (reference sequence). V shed 4 bases and J shed 1 base, with 15 bases lying between them. The length of the CDR3 is 15 residues. CDR3 residues: CASSLGGTVSYEQYF. CDR3 nucleotide sequence: TGTGCCAGCAGCCTAGGCGGGACAGTTTCCTACGAGCAGTACTTC.

The rearrangement uses TRBV24-1 and TRBJ2-3; D may be TRBD2 (5 bases). Germline V gene data show CDR1 as KGHDR and CDR2 as SFDVKD. CDR3 size: 13 residues. Deletions cut 9 bases from V and 4 bases from J, with 13 bases between. CDR3 nucleotides: TGTGCCACCGAGGGCAGCTTAGCAGATACGCAGTATTTT. The encoded protein is CATEGSLADTQYF.

The J gene is TRBJ1-3, the V gene TRBV19; 7 nucleotides match TRBD1. With V trimmed by 3 bases and J by 4 bases, 0 bases remained unmatched. Looked up from germline, CDR1 is LNHDA and CDR2 is SQIVND (reference sequence). This CDR3 comprises 13 residues. The CDR3 protein is CASSMGQGNTIYF. Here the CDR3 DNA reads TGTGCCAGTAGTATGGGACAGGGAAACACCATATATTTT.

J is TRBJ2-2 and V is TRBV29-1; D ambiguous. V gave up 3 bases and J gave up 0 bases, with 8 bases separating them. The germline V gene has CDR1 SQVTM and CDR2 ANQGSEA. The length of the CDR3 is 14 residues. The CDR3 region is CSVDPLANTGELFF. The CDR3 DNA is TGCAGCGTTGATCCCCTAGCGAACACCGGGGAGCTGTTTTTT.

V usage is TRBV9 and J usage is TRBJ2-3; 7 bases are a match to TRBD1. The V gene end was trimmed by 4 bases and the J gene end by 3 bases; junction bases not matched to a gene: 8. The V gene's germline CDR1 is SGDLS and CDR2 YYNGEE. This CDR3 is 15 amino acids long. This CDR3 is CASSHPDRATDTQYF. The DNA for the CDR3 is TGTGCCAGCAGCCACCCAGACAGGGCTACAGATACGCAGTATTTT.

The genes are TRBV7-2 and TRBJ1-2; TRBD1 matches at 8 bases. The CDR3 length is 15 residues. The trim removed 2 bases at V and 7 bases at J, leaving 9 bases unmatched. Per the germline V gene, CDR1 is SGHTA and CDR2 is FQGNSA. CDR3 sequence reads: CASSLRQGSDSGYTF. CDR3 bases: TGTGCCAGCAGCTTAAGACAGGGGAGTGATTCTGGCTACACCTTC.

The V and J genes are TRBV27 and TRBJ1-5; 8 bases are a match to TRBD1. This CDR3 is 16 amino acids long. The J segment lost 4 bases and the V segment lost 1 base, leaving 6 bases of the junction unmatched. From germline, CDR1 is MNHEY and CDR2 SMNVEV (reference sequence). The CDR3 reads CASSLFGRGPNQPQHF. The CDR3 nucleotides read TGTGCCAGCAGTTTATTTGGCAGGGGGCCGAATCAGCCCCAGCATTTT.

This clone was recorded once. The rearrangement joins TRBV27 to TRBJ1-1; no clear D. CDR1 and CDR2 from the germline V gene are MNHEY and SMNVEV (reference sequence). The germline V and J ends were trimmed by 5 bases and 7 bases, with 17 bases remaining between them. This CDR3 spans 14 amino acids. The CDR3 nucleotides are TGTGCCAGCAGTATATATATAGGAGGAATTGAAGCTTTCTTT. Amino acids: CASSIYIGGIEAFF.

The J gene is TRBJ1-1, the V gene TRBV5-1; 8 nucleotides line up with TRBD1. Germline CDR1 reads SGHRS; CDR2 reads YFSETQ. CDR3 length: 17 amino acids. Trimming took 0 bases from V and 1 from J; bases not matched to a gene: 8. The CDR3 reads CASSLAAGGYRNTEAFF. The CDR3 DNA reads as TGCGCCAGCAGCTTGGCGGCAGGGGGCTATCGGAACACTGAAGCTTTCTTT.

V is TRBV6-5 and J is TRBJ2-7, with 7 positions matching TRBD1. The CDR3 sequence is 14 residues long. CDR1 and CDR2 from the germline V gene are MNHEY and SVGAGI. V was clipped by 6 bases and J by 2 bases; unmatched bases: 7. Here the CDR3 reads CASSSGTATYEQYF. Written as DNA, the CDR3 is TGTGCCAGCAGCTCCGGGACAGCGACCTACGAGCAGTACTTC.

The genes are TRBV19 and TRBJ2-7; D possibly corresponds to TRBD1 (6 bases). This CDR3 has 12 residues. The germline V gene encodes CDR1 LNHDA and CDR2 SQIVND (reference sequence). V lost 6 bases and J lost 3, with 9 bases in between. The CDR3 reads CASSRDNYEQYF. DNA for the CDR3: TGTGCCAGTAGCCGGGACAACTACGAGCAGTACTTC.

V is TRBV9 and J is TRBJ1-1; D may be TRBD1 (5 bases). Per the germline V gene, CDR1 is SGDLS and CDR2 is YYNGEE. The CDR3 loop spans 15 amino acids. Deletions cut 0 bases from V and 3 bases from J, with 12 bases between. The CDR3 bases are TGTGCCAGCAGCGTAGGCCTGGGAGGGGACACTGAAGCTTTCTTT. Its protein is CASSVGLGGDTEAFF.